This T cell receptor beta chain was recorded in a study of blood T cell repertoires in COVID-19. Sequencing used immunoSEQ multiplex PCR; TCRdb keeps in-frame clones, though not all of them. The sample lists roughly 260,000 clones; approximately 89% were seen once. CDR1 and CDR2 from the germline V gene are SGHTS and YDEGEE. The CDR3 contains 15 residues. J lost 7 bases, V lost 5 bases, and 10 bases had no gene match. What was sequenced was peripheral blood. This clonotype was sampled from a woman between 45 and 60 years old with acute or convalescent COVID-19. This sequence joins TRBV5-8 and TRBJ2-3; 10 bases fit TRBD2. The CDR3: CASRSASGSSYTQYF. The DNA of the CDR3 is TGTGCCAGCAGATCGGCTAGCGGGAGTTCGTATACGCAGTATTTT.